A single T cell receptor (beta chain) is shown here with its context. What it binds is unknown. The data were taken from a study of beta chain features in type 1 diabetes. Study details: Patients and healthy donors were similar in age, gender and cell yields. Study-level results: In all four CD4+ subsets, TCRB CDR3 length was significantly, moderately reduced in type 1 diabetes.

Germline CDR1 is SQVTM and CDR2 is ANQGSEA. The CDR3 sequence is 13 residues long. Trimming left V 4 bases short and J 5 bases short, with 12 bases between. The whole isolated RNA underwent reverse transcription, so sequencing captured expressed TCRB transcripts. The assay was immunoSEQ multiplex PCR, and TCRdb's table has in-frame clones only and misses some. The table lists some 350,000 clones, over 9% of them singletons. The TCR was taken from a man aged 25-45 years with type 1 diabetes. Sequencing input: central memory CD4+ T cells from blood. V is TRBV29-1 and J is TRBJ1-5; the D gene is possibly TRBD1 (5 bases). This chain's CDR3 is CSVVSSRDQPQHF. CDR3 DNA sequence: TGCAGCGTTGTATCCAGCAGGGATCAGCCCCAGCATTTT. Using reference TRBV29-1 and TRBJ1-5 for the parts outside the CDR3, the full variable domain is SAVISQKPSRDICQRGTSLTIQCQVDSQVTMMFWYRQQPGQSLTLIATANQGSEATYESGFVIDKFPISRPNLTFSTLTVSNMSPEDSSIYLCSVVSSRDQPQHFGDGTRLSIL.